This T cell receptor (beta chain) was identified in a study of OX40 agonist ivuxolimab in advanced cancers. Study in general: In this cohort, patients received ivuxolimab, an agonistic anti-OX40 (CD134) antibody.

V was shortened by 3 bases and J by 1 base, with 6 bases between the two germline ends. This CDR3 region has 13 residues. The germline V gene encodes CDR1 LNHNV and CDR2 YYDKDF (reference sequence). This table comes from immunoSEQ multiplex PCR, and its TCRdb copy is limited to in-frame clones, with some not included. The repertoire has fewer than 130,000 clones, around nine tenths of them found once; the top ten carry about 0.28%. The chain links TRBV15 to TRBJ1-1; TRBD1 might be the D (5 bases). The TCR originated in an adult with an advanced solid tumor such as melanoma, head and neck, liver or kidney cancer. The specimen comprised CD4+ or CD8+ T cells sorted from blood, sampled in a trial of the OX40 agonist ivuxolimab. The CDR3 reads CATSRGGNTEAFF. Here the CDR3 DNA reads TGTGCCACCAGCAGGGGGGGGAACACTGAAGCTTTCTTT. Looking up the rest from reference TRBV15 and TRBJ1-1 gives the full variable domain: DAMVIQNPRYQVTQFGKPVTLSCSQTLNHNVMYWYQQKSSQAPKLLFHYYDKDFNNEADTPDNFQSRRPNTSFCFLDIRSPGLGDTAMYLCATSRGGNTEAFFGQGTRLTVV.